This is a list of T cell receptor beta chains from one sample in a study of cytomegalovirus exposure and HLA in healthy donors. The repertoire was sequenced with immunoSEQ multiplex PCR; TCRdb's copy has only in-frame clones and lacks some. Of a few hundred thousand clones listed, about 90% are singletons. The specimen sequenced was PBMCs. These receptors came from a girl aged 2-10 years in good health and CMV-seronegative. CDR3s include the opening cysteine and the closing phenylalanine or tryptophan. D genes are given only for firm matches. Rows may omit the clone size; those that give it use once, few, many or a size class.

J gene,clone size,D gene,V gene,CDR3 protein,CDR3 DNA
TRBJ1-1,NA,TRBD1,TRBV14,CASSEQGVLNTEAFF,TGTGCCAGCAGCGAACAGGGGGTCTTGAACACTGAAGCTTTCTTT
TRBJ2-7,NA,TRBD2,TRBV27,CASSYAGVTSYEQYF,TGTGCCAGCAGTTATGCGGGAGTGACCTCCTACGAGCAGTACTTC
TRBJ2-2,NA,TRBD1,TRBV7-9,CAAGQESVTGELFF,TGTGCCGCCGGACAGGAATCGGTCACCGGGGAGCTGTTTTTT
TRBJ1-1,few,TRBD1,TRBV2,CASRLTGPTEAFF,TGTGCCAGCAGGCTGACAGGGCCCACTGAAGCTTTCTTT
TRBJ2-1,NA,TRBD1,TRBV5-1,CASSLGWTGVTFNEQFF,TGCGCCAGCAGCTTGGGGTGGACAGGGGTTACTTTCAATGAGCAGTTCTTC
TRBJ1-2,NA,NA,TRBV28,CASSYRRGINYGYTF,TGTGCCAGCAGTTACCGACGGGGGATTAACTATGGCTACACCTTC
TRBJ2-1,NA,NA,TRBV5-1,CASSLGVTNEQFF,TGCGCCAGCAGCCTTGGAGTGACCAATGAGCAGTTCTTC
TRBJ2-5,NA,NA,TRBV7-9,CASSPTLGGLGETQYF,TGTGCCAGCAGCCCGACGCTGGGGGGGCTCGGAGAGACCCAGTACTTC
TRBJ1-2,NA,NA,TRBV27,CASSSLERFSPYYGYTF,TGTGCCAGCAGTTCTTTGGAGAGGTTTTCCCCCTACTATGGCTACACCTTC
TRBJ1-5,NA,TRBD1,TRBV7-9,CASSPGQGAPQPQHF,TGTGCCAGCAGTCCGGGACAGGGGGCTCCTCAGCCCCAGCATTTT
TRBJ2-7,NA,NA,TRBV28,CASSPHGSYEQYF,TGTGCCAGCAGCCCACATGGCTCTTACGAGCAGTACTTC
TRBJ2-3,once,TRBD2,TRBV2,CASSGWTSGGERSSTDTQYF,TGTGCCAGCAGTGGGTGGACTAGCGGGGGAGAACGCTCTAGCACAGATACGCAGTATTTT
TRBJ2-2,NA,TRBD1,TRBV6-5,CASGPGGSTGELFF,TGTGCCAGCGGTCCAGGGGGCAGCACCGGGGAGCTGTTTTTT
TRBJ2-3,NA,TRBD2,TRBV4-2,CASSWTSGGARTDTQYF,TGTGCCAGCAGTTGGACTAGCGGGGGGGCCAGGACAGATACGCAGTATTTT
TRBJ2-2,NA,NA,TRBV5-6,CASSPVLDTGELFF,TGTGCCAGCAGCCCGGTACTGGACACCGGGGAGCTGTTTTTT
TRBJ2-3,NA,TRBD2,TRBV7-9,CASTHLVAGEGADTQYF,TGTGCCAGCACCCACCTGGTGGCGGGAGAGGGCGCAGATACGCAGTATTTT
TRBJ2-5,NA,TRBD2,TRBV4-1,CASSQGDYQETQYF,TGCGCCAGCAGCCAAGGGGACTATCAAGAGACCCAGTACTTC
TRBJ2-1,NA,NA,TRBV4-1,CASSHVGGDEQFF,TGCGCCAGCAGCCACGTGGGCGGGGATGAGCAGTTCTTC
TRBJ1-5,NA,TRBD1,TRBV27,CASSTQGAGPQPQHF,TGTGCCAGCAGTACCCAGGGGGCTGGACCTCAGCCCCAGCATTTT
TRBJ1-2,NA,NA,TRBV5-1,CASSQGQQTNYGYTF,TGCGCCAGCAGCCAGGGGCAGCAGACTAACTATGGCTACACCTTC
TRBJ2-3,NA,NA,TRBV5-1,CASSLADARVADTQYF,TGCGCCAGCAGCTTGGCAGACGCCAGGGTGGCAGATACGCAGTATTTT
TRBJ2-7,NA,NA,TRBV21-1,CASKKWGLVYEQYF,TGTGCCAGCAAAAAATGGGGACTAGTCTACGAGCAGTACTTC
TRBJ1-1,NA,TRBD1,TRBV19,CASSTGLGQGYTEAFF,TGTGCCAGTAGTACAGGCCTGGGACAGGGTTACACTGAAGCTTTCTTT
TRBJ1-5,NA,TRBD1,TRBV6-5,CASSYSTGLPQHF,TGTGCCAGCAGTTACTCGACAGGGCTGCCCCAGCATTTT
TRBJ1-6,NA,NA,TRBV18,CASSTAGDLYNSPLHF,TGTGCCAGCTCAACTGCAGGGGACCTCTATAATTCACCCCTCCACTTT
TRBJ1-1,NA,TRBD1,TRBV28,CASTLPRTGYITEAFF,TGTGCCAGCACTCTACCCCGGACAGGGTACATTACTGAAGCTTTCTTT
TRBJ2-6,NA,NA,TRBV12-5,CASSDGASGSGANVLTF,TGTGCTAGTAGTGACGGAGCCTCGGGGTCTGGGGCCAACGTCCTGACTTTC
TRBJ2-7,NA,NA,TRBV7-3,CASSPSAEYEQYF,TGTGCCAGCAGCCCTTCGGCGGAATACGAGCAGTACTTC
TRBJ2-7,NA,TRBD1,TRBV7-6,CASSRDRGPTYEQYF,TGTGCCAGCAGCCGCGACAGGGGGCCTACCTACGAGCAGTACTTC
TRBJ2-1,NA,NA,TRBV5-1,CASSLGPGGNEQFF,TGCGCCAGCAGCTTGGGTCCGGGTGGGAATGAGCAGTTCTTC
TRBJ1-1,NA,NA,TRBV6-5,CASSYEGRRGTEAFF,TGTGCCAGCAGCTACGAGGGCCGCCGAGGCACTGAAGCTTTCTTT
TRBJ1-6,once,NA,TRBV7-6,CASSKSGVLNSPLHF,TGTGCCAGCAGCAAAAGCGGGGTTCTAAATTCACCCCTCCACTTT
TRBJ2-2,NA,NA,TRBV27,CASSFRRLTLDRPNTGELFF,TGTGCCAGCAGTTTTAGGCGTTTGACTCTTGACAGACCGAACACCGGGGAGCTGTTTTTT
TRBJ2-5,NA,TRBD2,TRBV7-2,CASSLVPSGRVQETQYF,TGTGCCAGCAGCTTAGTCCCTAGCGGGAGAGTCCAAGAGACCCAGTACTTC
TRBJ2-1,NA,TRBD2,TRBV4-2,CASSQELALNNEQFF,TGTGCCAGCAGCCAAGAACTAGCGTTAAACAATGAGCAGTTCTTC
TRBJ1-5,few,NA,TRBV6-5,CASREGTNNQPQHF,TGTGCCAGCCGGGAGGGGACCAACAATCAGCCCCAGCATTTT
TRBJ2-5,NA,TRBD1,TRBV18,CASSPQGATLQETQYF,TGTGCCAGCTCACCACAGGGGGCGACTCTCCAAGAGACCCAGTACTTC
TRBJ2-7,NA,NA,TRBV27,CASSFAPQGSTHEQYF,TGTGCCAGCAGTTTCGCACCACAGGGCTCCACCCACGAGCAGTACTTC
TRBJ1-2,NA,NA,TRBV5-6,CASSFGSGFWAVQRDGYTF,TGTGCCAGCAGCTTCGGTAGCGGTTTTTGGGCGGTACAGAGAGATGGCTACACCTTC
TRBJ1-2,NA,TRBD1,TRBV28,CASGLEEDRVDGYTF,TGTGCCAGTGGGCTTGAGGAGGACAGGGTAGATGGCTACACCTTC
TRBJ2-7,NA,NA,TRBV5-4,CASGADTYEQYF,TGTGCCAGCGGGGCGGACACCTACGAGCAGTACTTC
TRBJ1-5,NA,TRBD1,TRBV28,CASSFFGGTGRQPQHF,TGTGCCAGCAGTTTTTTTGGTGGGACAGGGAGACAGCCCCAGCATTTT
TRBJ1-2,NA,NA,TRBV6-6,CATWDTTNYGYTF,TGTGCCACCTGGGACACAACTAACTATGGCTACACCTTC
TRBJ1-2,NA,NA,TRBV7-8,CASSTRDGGGYTF,TGTGCCAGCAGCACCCGGGACGGGGGTGGCTACACCTTC
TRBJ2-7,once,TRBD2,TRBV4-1,CASSQDSGLAAEQYF,TGCGCCAGCAGCCAAGATTCAGGACTAGCGGCTGAGCAGTACTTC
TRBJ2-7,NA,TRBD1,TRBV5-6,CASSRGTTGATYEQYF,TGTGCCAGCAGCCGGGGGACGACAGGGGCTACATACGAGCAGTACTTC
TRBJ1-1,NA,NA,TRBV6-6,CASSHRETEAFF,TGTGCCAGCAGCCACAGGGAGACGGAAGCTTTCTTT
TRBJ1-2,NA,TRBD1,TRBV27,CASSPLTGLNGYTF,TGTGCCAGCAGTCCATTGACAGGGTTGAATGGCTACACCTTC
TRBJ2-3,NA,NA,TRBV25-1,CASSESTDTQYF,TGTGCCAGCAGTGAATCAACAGATACGCAGTATTTT
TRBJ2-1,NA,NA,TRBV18,CASSPPTGQFNEQFF,TGTGCCAGCTCACCACCGACAGGACAGTTCAATGAGCAGTTCTTC
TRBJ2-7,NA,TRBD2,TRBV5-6,CASSYPPGLAGGITYEQYF,TGTGCCAGCAGCTACCCACCGGGACTAGCGGGGGGAATCACCTACGAGCAGTACTTC
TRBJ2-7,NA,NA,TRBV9,CASSVGALGSSYEQYF,TGTGCCAGCAGCGTAGGCGCTCTCGGGAGCTCCTACGAGCAGTACTTC
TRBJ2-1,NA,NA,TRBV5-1,CASSFLSGTSYNEQFF,TGCGCCAGCAGCTTTTTGAGCGGCACCTCCTACAATGAGCAGTTCTTC
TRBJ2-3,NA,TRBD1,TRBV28,CASSLFSLQGAGTDTQYF,TGTGCCAGCAGTTTATTTAGTCTCCAGGGGGCTGGCACAGATACGCAGTATTTT
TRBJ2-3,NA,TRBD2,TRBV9,CASSVAGGPDTQYF,TGTGCCAGCAGCGTAGCGGGGGGACCAGATACGCAGTATTTT
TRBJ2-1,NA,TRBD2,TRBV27,CASSLSAGGRNEQFF,TGTGCCAGCAGTTTAAGCGCGGGGGGGCGGAATGAGCAGTTCTTC